This TCR beta chain originates from a study of T cell responses to AZD1222 COVID-19 vaccine. The V and J ends lost 1 base and 2 bases respectively, with 14 bases between them. Germline loops: CDR1 LGHNT, CDR2 FRNRAP. The CDR3 runs 16 residues. Using immunoSEQ multiplex PCR, the repertoire was profiled, and TCRdb retains in-frame clones only, with some absent. The sample shows under 200,000 clones, 91% of them seen only once. The origin of this receptor is an adult in good health. Sequencing was performed on peripheral blood, taken on day 0 of AZD1222 vaccination. The chain employs TRBV12-5 and TRBJ1-2; D is unresolved. DNA of the CDR3: TGTGCTAGTGGTTTGGACGAAGGGTACCGGAACTATGGCTACACCTTC. It encodes CASGLDEGYRNYGYTF.